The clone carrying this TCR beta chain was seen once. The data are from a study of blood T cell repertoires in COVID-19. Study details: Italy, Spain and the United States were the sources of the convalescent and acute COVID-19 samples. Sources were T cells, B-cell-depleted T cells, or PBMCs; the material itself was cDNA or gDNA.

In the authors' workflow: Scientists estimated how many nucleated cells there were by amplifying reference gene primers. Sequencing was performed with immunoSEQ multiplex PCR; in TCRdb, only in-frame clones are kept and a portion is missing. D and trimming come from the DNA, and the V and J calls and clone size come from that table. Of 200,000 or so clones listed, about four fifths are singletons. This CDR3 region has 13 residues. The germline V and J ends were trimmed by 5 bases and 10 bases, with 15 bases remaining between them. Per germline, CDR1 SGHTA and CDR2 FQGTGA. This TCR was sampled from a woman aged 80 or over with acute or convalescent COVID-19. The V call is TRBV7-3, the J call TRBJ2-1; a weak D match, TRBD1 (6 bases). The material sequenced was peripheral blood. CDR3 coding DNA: TGTGCCAGCAGCACCCGACAGGAACTAGAGCAGTTCTTC. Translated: CASSTRQELEQFF.